This is a list of T cell receptor beta chains from one sample in a study of blood T cell repertoires in COVID-19. Sequencing used immunoSEQ multiplex PCR; TCRdb keeps in-frame clones, though not all of them. The repertoire includes 270,000 or so clones, 86% of them detected once, and approximately 2.6% sits in the top ten. Specimen: PBMCs or T cells enriched from blood (not recorded which). Source of these receptors: a young woman who had recovered from COVID-19. CDR3s include the opening cysteine and the closing phenylalanine or tryptophan. The order of the fields is clone size, J gene, V gene, CDR3 protein. A clone size is listed for some rows: how often the clone was seen (once, few, many), or a class if it is expanded.

clone_size: -; j_call: TRBJ1-5; v_call: TRBV27; cdr3_aa: CASSPGLWSQPQHF
clone_size: few; j_call: TRBJ1-6; v_call: TRBV28; cdr3_aa: CASEFPGGRGNSPLHF
clone_size: -; j_call: TRBJ2-2; v_call: TRBV5-1; cdr3_aa: CASSLVGNSNTGELFF
clone_size: -; j_call: TRBJ2-2; v_call: TRBV4-1; cdr3_aa: CASSQFYGSQETGELFF
clone_size: -; j_call: TRBJ1-5; v_call: TRBV2; cdr3_aa: CASSDGPAAQPQHF
clone_size: -; j_call: TRBJ1-6; v_call: TRBV4-3; cdr3_aa: CASSQSGTGRAPLHF
clone_size: -; j_call: TRBJ2-1; v_call: TRBV15; cdr3_aa: CATSRERGSREYNEQFF
clone_size: once; j_call: TRBJ2-2; v_call: TRBV7-3; cdr3_aa: CASSAGRNTGELFF
clone_size: -; j_call: TRBJ2-5; v_call: TRBV18; cdr3_aa: CASSSSGSAKTQYF
clone_size: few; j_call: TRBJ1-5; v_call: TRBV7-9; cdr3_aa: CASSWETNQPQHF
clone_size: -; j_call: TRBJ2-6; v_call: TRBV3-1/TRBV3-2; cdr3_aa: CASSQVGGGSGANVLTF
clone_size: -; j_call: TRBJ2-7; v_call: TRBV19; cdr3_aa: CASSIPYRSYEQYF
clone_size: -; j_call: TRBJ1-5; v_call: TRBV30; cdr3_aa: CAWQGLGQPQHF
clone_size: -; j_call: TRBJ2-1; v_call: TRBV5-1; cdr3_aa: CASSHGQDSSYNEQFF
clone_size: -; j_call: TRBJ1-1; v_call: TRBV28; cdr3_aa: CASSLDWVKGGKAFF
clone_size: few; j_call: TRBJ2-1; v_call: TRBV2; cdr3_aa: CASKEYNEQFF
clone_size: -; j_call: TRBJ2-3; v_call: TRBV11-2; cdr3_aa: CASSPDPGQGADTQYF
clone_size: once; j_call: TRBJ2-1; v_call: TRBV6-5; cdr3_aa: CASAGLAGNNEQFF
clone_size: -; j_call: TRBJ1-2; v_call: TRBV9; cdr3_aa: CASSVDSYGYTF
clone_size: -; j_call: TRBJ2-1; v_call: TRBV9; cdr3_aa: CASSLRTSRNEQFF
clone_size: -; j_call: TRBJ1-1; v_call: TRBV5-1; cdr3_aa: CASATSGTGNEAFF
clone_size: -; j_call: TRBJ2-1; v_call: TRBV3-1/TRBV3-2; cdr3_aa: CASSQDPEAYNEQFF
clone_size: -; j_call: TRBJ2-1; v_call: TRBV7-8; cdr3_aa: CASVFGTGGPGEQFF
clone_size: -; j_call: TRBJ1-6; v_call: TRBV5-8; cdr3_aa: CASSLDAGNNSPLHF
clone_size: -; j_call: TRBJ1-1; v_call: TRBV11-2; cdr3_aa: CASSPVHRLSQREAFF
clone_size: -; j_call: TRBJ2-3; v_call: TRBV4-1; cdr3_aa: CASSQESTSGIDTQYF
clone_size: -; j_call: TRBJ2-6; v_call: TRBV21-1; cdr3_aa: CASSTLRQGLSGANVLTF
clone_size: -; j_call: TRBJ1-6; v_call: TRBV5-5; cdr3_aa: CASSFRITGNSPLHF
clone_size: -; j_call: TRBJ1-6; v_call: TRBV5-6; cdr3_aa: CASSLGDTSYNSPLHF
clone_size: -; j_call: TRBJ1-2; v_call: TRBV14; cdr3_aa: CASSLGQDYGYTF
clone_size: -; j_call: TRBJ2-1; v_call: TRBV14; cdr3_aa: CASSQVSNGRALGEQFF
clone_size: -; j_call: TRBJ2-2; v_call: TRBV4-3; cdr3_aa: CASSQGVAGGEELFF
clone_size: -; j_call: TRBJ1-1; v_call: TRBV5-1; cdr3_aa: CASSLADGKTEAFF
clone_size: -; j_call: TRBJ1-5; v_call: TRBV7-8; cdr3_aa: CASSLTSGFQPQHF
clone_size: -; j_call: TRBJ1-2; v_call: TRBV4-3; cdr3_aa: CASSQGLGTTYGYTF
clone_size: -; j_call: TRBJ1-2; v_call: TRBV30; cdr3_aa: CAWSRGINYGYTF
clone_size: -; j_call: TRBJ2-5; v_call: TRBV21-1; cdr3_aa: CASSRPTPGTAHQETQYF
clone_size: -; j_call: TRBJ1-1; v_call: TRBV13; cdr3_aa: CASSLEQGATEAFF
clone_size: -; j_call: TRBJ1-5; v_call: TRBV30; cdr3_aa: CAWSRGGANQPQHF
clone_size: -; j_call: TRBJ2-5; v_call: TRBV11-2; cdr3_aa: CASSSPYSGQLLLESQETQYF
clone_size: -; j_call: TRBJ2-3; v_call: TRBV9; cdr3_aa: CASSVGAVTVDTQYF
clone_size: -; j_call: TRBJ2-2; v_call: TRBV5-6; cdr3_aa: CASSPDFGELFF
clone_size: -; j_call: TRBJ1-2; v_call: TRBV14; cdr3_aa: CASSPIDAGGLIYGYTF
clone_size: -; j_call: TRBJ2-4; v_call: TRBV19; cdr3_aa: CASSIRGGGKNIQYF
clone_size: -; j_call: TRBJ2-7; v_call: TRBV11-2; cdr3_aa: CASSFVGQGKGEQYF
clone_size: -; j_call: TRBJ1-2; v_call: TRBV3-1/TRBV3-2; cdr3_aa: CASSQRAGTGRANYGYTF
clone_size: -; j_call: TRBJ1-1; v_call: TRBV25-1; cdr3_aa: CATEDRGRNTEAFF
clone_size: -; j_call: TRBJ2-1; v_call: TRBV28; cdr3_aa: CASSPRETGARRFNEQFF
clone_size: -; j_call: TRBJ2-3; v_call: TRBV28; cdr3_aa: CASSASGRARYTQYF
clone_size: once; j_call: TRBJ2-7; v_call: TRBV18; cdr3_aa: CASSPYGDSYEQYF
clone_size: -; j_call: TRBJ1-3; v_call: TRBV13; cdr3_aa: CASSFGAYSSGNTIYF
clone_size: -; j_call: TRBJ2-7; v_call: TRBV12-3/TRBV12-4; cdr3_aa: CASSLSGADEQYF
clone_size: few; j_call: TRBJ1-1; v_call: TRBV14; cdr3_aa: CASSVYRGGDTEAFF